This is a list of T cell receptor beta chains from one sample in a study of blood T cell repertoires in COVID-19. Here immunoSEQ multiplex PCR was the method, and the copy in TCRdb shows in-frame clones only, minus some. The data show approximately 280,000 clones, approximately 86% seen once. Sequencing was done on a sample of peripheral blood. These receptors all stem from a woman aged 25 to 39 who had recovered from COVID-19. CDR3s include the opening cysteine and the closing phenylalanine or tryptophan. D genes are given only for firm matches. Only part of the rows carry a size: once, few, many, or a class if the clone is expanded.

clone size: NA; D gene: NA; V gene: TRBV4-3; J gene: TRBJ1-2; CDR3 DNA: TGCGCCAGCAGCCAAGAGGGAGGCTATGGCTACACCTTC; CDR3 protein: CASSQEGGYGYTF
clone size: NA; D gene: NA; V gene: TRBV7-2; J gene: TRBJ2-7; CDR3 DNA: TGTGCCAGCAGCTTATCACAGGGAGCATCTCGTGGCGAGCAGTACTTC; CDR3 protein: CASSLSQGASRGEQYF
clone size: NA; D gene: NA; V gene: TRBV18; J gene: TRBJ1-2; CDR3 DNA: TGTGCCAGCTCCGCAAGTCAGGCGAACTATGGCTACACCTTC; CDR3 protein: CASSASQANYGYTF
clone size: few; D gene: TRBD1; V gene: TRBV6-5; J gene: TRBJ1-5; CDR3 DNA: TGTGCCAGCGACGGTGACAGGGCCAATCAGCCCCAGCATTTT; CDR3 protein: CASDGDRANQPQHF
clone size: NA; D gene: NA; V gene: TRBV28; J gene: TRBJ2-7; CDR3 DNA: TGTGCCAGCAGTTTAACAACCCCCTACGAGCAGTACTTC; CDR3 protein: CASSLTTPYEQYF
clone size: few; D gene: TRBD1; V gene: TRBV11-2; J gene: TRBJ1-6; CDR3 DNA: TGTGCCAGCAGCTCGGAAGACAGGGGGAAATATAATTCACCCCTCCACTTT; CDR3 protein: CASSSEDRGKYNSPLHF
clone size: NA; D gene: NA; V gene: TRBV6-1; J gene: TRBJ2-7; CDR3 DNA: TGTGCCAGCAGTGAACCCAGATCCAACTCCTACGAGCAGTACTTC; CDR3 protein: CASSEPRSNSYEQYF
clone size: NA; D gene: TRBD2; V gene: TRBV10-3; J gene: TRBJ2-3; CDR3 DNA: TGTGCCATCAGTGAAGGGACTAGCGGGAGATTAGGAGATACGCAGTATTTT; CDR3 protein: CAISEGTSGRLGDTQYF
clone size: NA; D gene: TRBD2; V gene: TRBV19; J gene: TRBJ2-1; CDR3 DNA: TGTGCCAGTAGTTGGGGGGGGCTAGCGGGCCATGAGCAGTTCTTC; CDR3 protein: CASSWGGLAGHEQFF
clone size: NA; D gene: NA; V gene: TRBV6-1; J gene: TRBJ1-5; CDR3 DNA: TGTGCCAGCAGTGGGACTGGGGGCGCGGGTCAGCCCCAGCATTTT; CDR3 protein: CASSGTGGAGQPQHF
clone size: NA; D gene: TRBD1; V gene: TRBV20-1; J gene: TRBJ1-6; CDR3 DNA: TGCAGTGCGAGTACAGGGGAAAGTTCACCCCTCCACTTT; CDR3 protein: CSASTGESSPLHF
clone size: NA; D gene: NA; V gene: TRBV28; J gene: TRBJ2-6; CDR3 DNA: TGTGCCAGCAGAAAAACCTGGGACACTTTACTGGTTGGCTCTGGGGCCAACGTCCTGACTTTC; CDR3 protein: CASRKTWDTLLVGSGANVLTF
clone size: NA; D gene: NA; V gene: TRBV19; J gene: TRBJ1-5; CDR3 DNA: TGTGCCAGTAGTATAATGGACTTTAGCAATCAGCCCCAGCATTTT; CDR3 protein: CASSIMDFSNQPQHF
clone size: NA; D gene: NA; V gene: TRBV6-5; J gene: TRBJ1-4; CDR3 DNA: TGTGCCAGCAGCAACCCAGACAGAGAAAATGAAAAACTGTTTTTT; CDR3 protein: CASSNPDRENEKLFF
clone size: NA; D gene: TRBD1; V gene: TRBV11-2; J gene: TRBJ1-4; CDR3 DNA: TGTGCCAGCAGCGTCGGACAGGGAGCTAATGAAAAACTGTTTTTT; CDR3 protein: CASSVGQGANEKLFF
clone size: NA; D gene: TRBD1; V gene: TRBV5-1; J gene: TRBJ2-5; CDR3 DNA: TGCGCCAGCAGCCTCGGGACAGGCCAAGAGACCCAGTACTTC; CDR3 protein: CASSLGTGQETQYF
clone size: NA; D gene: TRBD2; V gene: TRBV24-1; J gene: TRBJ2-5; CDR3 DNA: TGTGCCACCAGTGATGGGACTAGCCAAGAGACCCAGTACTTC; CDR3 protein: CATSDGTSQETQYF
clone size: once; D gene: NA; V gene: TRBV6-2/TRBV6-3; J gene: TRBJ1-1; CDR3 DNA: TGTGCCAGCAGTTACTCCAGCGGGCCGATCACTGAAGCTTTCTTT; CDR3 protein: CASSYSSGPITEAFF
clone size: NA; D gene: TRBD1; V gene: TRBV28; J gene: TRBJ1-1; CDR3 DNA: TGTGCCAGCAGTCCCCGACAGGGTCACACTGAAGCTTTCTTT; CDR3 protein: CASSPRQGHTEAFF
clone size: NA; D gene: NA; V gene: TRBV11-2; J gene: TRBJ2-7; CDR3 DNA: TGTGCCAGCAGCTTAACCAGCTACGAGCAGTACTTC; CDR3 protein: CASSLTSYEQYF
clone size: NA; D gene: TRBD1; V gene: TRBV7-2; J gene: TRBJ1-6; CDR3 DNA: TGTGCCAGCAGCTTAGGGACAGGGGTTTCACCCCTCCACTTT; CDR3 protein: CASSLGTGVSPLHF
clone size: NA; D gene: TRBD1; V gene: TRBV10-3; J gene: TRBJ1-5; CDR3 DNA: TGTGCCATCAGTGAGTCACAGGGGGTCGGTCAGCCCCAGCATTTT; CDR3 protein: CAISESQGVGQPQHF
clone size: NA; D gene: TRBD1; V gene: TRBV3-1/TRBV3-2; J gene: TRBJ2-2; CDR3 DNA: TGTGCCAGCAGCCCGGGGACAGGGGTTTACACCGGGGAGCTGTTTTTT; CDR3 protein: CASSPGTGVYTGELFF
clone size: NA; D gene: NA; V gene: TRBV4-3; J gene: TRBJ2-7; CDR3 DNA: TGCGCCAGCAGCCAAGATACCGGCAGCACGGGCGAGCAGTACTTC; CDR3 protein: CASSQDTGSTGEQYF
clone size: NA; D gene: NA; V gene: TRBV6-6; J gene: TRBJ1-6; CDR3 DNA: TGTGCCAGCAGTTACACGAGCCCCTATAATTCACCCCTCCACTTT; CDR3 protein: CASSYTSPYNSPLHF
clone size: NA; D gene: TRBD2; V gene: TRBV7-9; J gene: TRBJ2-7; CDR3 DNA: TGTGCCAGCAGCTCTTACACGGGGGTAGCGGGAGATAGGGGCGAGCAGTACTTC; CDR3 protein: CASSSYTGVAGDRGEQYF
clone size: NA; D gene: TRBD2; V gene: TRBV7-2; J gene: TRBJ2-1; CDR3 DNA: TGTGCCAGCAGGGAACTAGCGGGAGGGTACAATGAGCAGTTCTTC; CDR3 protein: CASRELAGGYNEQFF
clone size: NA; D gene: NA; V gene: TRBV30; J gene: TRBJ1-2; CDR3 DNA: TGTGCCTGGAGGGACGGGTGGGGGGTCGACACCTTC; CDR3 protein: CAWRDGWGVDTF
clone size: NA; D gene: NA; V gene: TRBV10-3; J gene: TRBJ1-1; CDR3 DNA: TGTGCCATCAGGAGAACAGGGATCGACACTGAAGCTTTCTTT; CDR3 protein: CAIRRTGIDTEAFF
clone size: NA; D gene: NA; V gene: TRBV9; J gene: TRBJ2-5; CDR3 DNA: TGTGCCAGCAGCGTAGATACAGGCCAAGAGACCCAGTACTTC; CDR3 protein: CASSVDTGQETQYF
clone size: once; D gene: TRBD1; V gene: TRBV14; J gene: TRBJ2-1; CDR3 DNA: TGTGCCAGCAGGCCTGGACAGGGGGCCAACAATGAGCAGTTCTTC; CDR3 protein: CASRPGQGANNEQFF
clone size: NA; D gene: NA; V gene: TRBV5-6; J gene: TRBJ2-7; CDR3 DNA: TGTGCCAGCAGCTCCTCAGGGCTTGGGGAGCAGTACTTC; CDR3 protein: CASSSSGLGEQYF
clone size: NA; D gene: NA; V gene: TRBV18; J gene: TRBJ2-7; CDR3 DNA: TGTGCCAGCTCACCTGGTCGCGGAACCTACGAGCAGTACTTC; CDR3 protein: CASSPGRGTYEQYF
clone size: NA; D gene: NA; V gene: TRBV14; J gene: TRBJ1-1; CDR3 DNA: TGTGCCAGCAGCCAAGTAGGTTCAGGGAACACTGAAGCTTTCTTT; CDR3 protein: CASSQVGSGNTEAFF
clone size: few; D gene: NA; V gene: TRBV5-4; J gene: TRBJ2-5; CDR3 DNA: TGTGCCAGCAGCTTAGGGGACGGGGGACAAGAGACCCAGTACTTC; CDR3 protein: CASSLGDGGQETQYF
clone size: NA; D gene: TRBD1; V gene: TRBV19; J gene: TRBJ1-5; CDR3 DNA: TGTGCCAGTAGTATCCGGAGACAGGGGGTAGGGAACGGCCAGCCCCAGCATTTT; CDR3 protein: CASSIRRQGVGNGQPQHF
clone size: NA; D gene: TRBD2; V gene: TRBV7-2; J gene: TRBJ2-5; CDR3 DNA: TGTGCCAGCAGCGTAGCGGGGGCCCAAGAGACCCAGTACTTC; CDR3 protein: CASSVAGAQETQYF
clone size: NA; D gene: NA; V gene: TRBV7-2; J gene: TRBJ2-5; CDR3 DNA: TGTGCCAGCAGCCCAGGAGGGGTGGAGACCCAGTACTTC; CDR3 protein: CASSPGGVETQYF
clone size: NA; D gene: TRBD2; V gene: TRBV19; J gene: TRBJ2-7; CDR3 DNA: TGTGCCAGTAGTCCGCTAGCGGGAGAGGCCTCCTACGAGCAGTACTTC; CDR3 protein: CASSPLAGEASYEQYF
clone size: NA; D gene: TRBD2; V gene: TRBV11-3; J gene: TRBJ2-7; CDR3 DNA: TGTGCCAGCAGCCCCCTAGCGGGAGGGCCCCACGAGCAGTACTTC; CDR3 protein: CASSPLAGGPHEQYF
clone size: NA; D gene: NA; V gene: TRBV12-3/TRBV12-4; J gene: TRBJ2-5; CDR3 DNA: TGTGCCAGCAGTTCGGGGATAGAGACCCAGTACTTC; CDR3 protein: CASSSGIETQYF
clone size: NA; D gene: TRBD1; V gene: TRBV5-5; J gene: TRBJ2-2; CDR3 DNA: TGTGCCAGCAGCTGGGACAGGGGCACCGGGGAGCTGTTTTTT; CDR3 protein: CASSWDRGTGELFF
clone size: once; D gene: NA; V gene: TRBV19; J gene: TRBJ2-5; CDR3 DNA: TGTGCCAGTAGTACCCCGACAGCCCCGGAAGAGACCCAGTACTTC; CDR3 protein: CASSTPTAPEETQYF
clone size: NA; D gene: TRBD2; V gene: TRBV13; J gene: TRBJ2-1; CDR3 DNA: TGTGCCAGCAGCCGCGGGGGGGCGGGCTACAATGAGCAGTTCTTC; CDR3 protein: CASSRGGAGYNEQFF
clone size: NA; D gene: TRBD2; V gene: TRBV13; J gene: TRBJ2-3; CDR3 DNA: TGTGCCAGCAGCTTAGCGGGACTAGGGGCAGATACGCAGTATTTT; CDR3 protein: CASSLAGLGADTQYF
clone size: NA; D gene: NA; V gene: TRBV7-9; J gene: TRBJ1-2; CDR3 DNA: TGTGCCAGCAGCTCCAGGGGTTGGGCCTATGGCTACACCTTC; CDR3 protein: CASSSRGWAYGYTF
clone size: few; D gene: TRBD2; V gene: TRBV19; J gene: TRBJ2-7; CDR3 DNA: TGTGCCAGTAAACTACAATCGGGACTAAATTACGAGCAGTACTTC; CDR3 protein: CASKLQSGLNYEQYF
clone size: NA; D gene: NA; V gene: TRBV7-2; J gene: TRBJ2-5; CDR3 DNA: TGTGCCAGCAGCTTAGCCCCCTGGAGGAGGCAAGAGACCCAGTACTTC; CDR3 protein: CASSLAPWRRQETQYF
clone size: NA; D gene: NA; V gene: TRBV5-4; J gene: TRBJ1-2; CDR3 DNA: TGTGCCAGCAGCGGGGGGGCTCTCCTGAAAGGCTACACCTTC; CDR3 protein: CASSGGALLKGYTF
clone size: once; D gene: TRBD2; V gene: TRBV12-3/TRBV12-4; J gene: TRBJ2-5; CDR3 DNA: TGTGCCTCACGGGGGGGGAACGGAGAGACCCAGTACTTC; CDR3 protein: CASRGGNGETQYF
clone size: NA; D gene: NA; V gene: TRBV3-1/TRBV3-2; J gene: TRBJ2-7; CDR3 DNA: TGTGCCAGCAGCCCCACTCGTGAGGGCCACGAGCAGTACTTC; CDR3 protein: CASSPTREGHEQYF
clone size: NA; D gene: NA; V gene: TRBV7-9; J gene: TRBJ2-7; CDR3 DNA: TGTGCCAGCAGCTCTTTACTAGCCTTGGGCGAGCAGTACTTC; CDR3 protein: CASSSLLALGEQYF
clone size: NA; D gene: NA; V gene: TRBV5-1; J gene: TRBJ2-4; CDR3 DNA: TGCGCCAGCAGCCCATTGAGTACAGGGACCAAAAACATTCAGTACTTC; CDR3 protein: CASSPLSTGTKNIQYF
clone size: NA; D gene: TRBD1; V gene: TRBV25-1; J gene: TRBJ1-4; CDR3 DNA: TGTGCCAGCAGTTCCACCCACAGGGGGGGCGAAAAACTGTTTTTT; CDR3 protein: CASSSTHRGGEKLFF
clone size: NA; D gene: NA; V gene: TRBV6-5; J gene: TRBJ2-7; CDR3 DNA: TGTGCCAGCAGGTCCACAGGGATATACGAGCAGTACTTC; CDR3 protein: CASRSTGIYEQYF
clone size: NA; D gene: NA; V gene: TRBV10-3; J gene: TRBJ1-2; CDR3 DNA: TGTGCCACAAACCCAGACAGCAACTATGGCTACACCTTC; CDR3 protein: CATNPDSNYGYTF
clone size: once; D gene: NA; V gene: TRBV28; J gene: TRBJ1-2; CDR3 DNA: TGTGCCAGCAGTTCTTTACAAACTGGCTACACCTTC; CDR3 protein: CASSSLQTGYTF